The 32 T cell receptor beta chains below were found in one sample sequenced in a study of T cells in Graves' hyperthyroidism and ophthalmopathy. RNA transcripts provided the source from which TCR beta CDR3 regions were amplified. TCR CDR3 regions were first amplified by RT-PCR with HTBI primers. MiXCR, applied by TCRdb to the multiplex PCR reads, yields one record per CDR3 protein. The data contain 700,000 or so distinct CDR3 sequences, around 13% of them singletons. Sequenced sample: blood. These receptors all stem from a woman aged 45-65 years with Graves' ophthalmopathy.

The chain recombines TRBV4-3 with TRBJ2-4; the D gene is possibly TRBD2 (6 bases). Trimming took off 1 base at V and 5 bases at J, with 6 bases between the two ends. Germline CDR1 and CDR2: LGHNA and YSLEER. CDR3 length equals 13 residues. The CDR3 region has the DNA TGCGCCAGCAGCCAAGCGGGAGAAAACATTCAGTACTTC. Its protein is CASSQAGENIQYF.

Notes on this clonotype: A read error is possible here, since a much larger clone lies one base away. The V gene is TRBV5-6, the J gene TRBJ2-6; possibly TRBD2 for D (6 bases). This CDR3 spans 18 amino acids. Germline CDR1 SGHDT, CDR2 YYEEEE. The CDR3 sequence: CASSRDGTFSSGADVLTF. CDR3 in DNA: TGTGCCAGCAGCCGCGACGGGACTTTTAGCTCTGGGGCCGACGTCCTGACTTTC.

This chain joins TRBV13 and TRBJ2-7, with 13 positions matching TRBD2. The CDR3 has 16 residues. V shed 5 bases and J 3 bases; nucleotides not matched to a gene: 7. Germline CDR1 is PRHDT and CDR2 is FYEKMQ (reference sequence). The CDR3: CASSATSGRGHYEQYF. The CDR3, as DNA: TGTGCCAGCAGCGCAACTAGCGGGAGGGGGCACTACGAGCAGTACTTC.

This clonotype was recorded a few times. CDR3 sequence reads: CASSYNAVYEQYF. CDR3 bases: TGTGCCAGCAGTTATAACGCCGTCTACGAGCAGTACTTC. The V call is TRBV6-5, the J call TRBJ2-7; D uncertain. CDR3 length: 13 amino acids. The V gene lost 3 bases and the J gene lost 3 bases, with 9 bases spanning the gap. Germline V gene sequence: CDR1 MNHEY, CDR2 SVGAGI.

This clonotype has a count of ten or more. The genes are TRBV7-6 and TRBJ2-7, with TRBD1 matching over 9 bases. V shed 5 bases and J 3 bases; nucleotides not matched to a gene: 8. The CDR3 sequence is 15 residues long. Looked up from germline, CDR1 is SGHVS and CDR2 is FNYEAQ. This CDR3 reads CASSEYLGQGYEQYF. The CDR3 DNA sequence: TGTGCCAGCAGCGAATACCTGGGACAGGGCTACGAGCAGTACTTC.

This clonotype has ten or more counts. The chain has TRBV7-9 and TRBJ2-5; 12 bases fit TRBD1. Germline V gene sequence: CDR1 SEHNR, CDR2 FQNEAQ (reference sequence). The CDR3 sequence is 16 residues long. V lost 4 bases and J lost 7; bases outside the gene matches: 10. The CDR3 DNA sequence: TGTGCCAGCAGCTCGCACCTGGGACAGGGGGCTTGGACCCAGTACTTC. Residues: CASSSHLGQGAWTQYF.

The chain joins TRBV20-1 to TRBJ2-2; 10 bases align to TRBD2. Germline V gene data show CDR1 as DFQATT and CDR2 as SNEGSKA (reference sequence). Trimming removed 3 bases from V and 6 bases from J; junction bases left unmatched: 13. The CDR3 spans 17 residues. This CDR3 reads CSARDPVLAGVSGELFF. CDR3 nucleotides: TGCAGTGCTAGGGACCCCGTCCTAGCGGGAGTGTCCGGGGAGCTGTTTTTT.

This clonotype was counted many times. The CDR3 DNA sequence: TGTGCCAGCAGTTTACTACCCATTAGCCTAATAACCTACGAGCAGTACTTC. Its protein is CASSLLPISLITYEQYF. The rearrangement links TRBV28 to TRBJ2-7; D not resolved. V was pared by 2 bases and J by 2 bases, with 19 bases between. The CDR3 loop spans 17 amino acids. Germline CDR1 and CDR2: MDHEN and SYDVKM.

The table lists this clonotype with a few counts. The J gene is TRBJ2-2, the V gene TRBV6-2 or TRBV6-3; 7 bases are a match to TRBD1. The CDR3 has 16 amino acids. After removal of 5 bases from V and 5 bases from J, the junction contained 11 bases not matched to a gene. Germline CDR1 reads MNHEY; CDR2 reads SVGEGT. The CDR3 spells CASSTRTGVWTGELFF. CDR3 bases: TGTGCCAGCAGTACCCGCACAGGGGTCTGGACCGGGGAGCTGTTTTTT.

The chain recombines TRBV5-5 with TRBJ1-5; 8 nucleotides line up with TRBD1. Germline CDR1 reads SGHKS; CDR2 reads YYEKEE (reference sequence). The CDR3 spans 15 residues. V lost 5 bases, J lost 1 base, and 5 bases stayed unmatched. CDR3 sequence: CASRQGGPSNQPQHF. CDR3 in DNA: TGTGCCAGCAGACAGGGGGGTCCGAGCAATCAGCCCCAGCATTTT.

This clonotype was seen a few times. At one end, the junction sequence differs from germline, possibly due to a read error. The CDR3 loop reads CSARTSGTSDDQYF. In nucleotides, the CDR3 is TGCAGTGCCAGGACTAGCGGGACATCGGACGATCAGTACTTC. The V call is TRBV20-1, the J call TRBJ2-7, with 12 positions matching TRBD2. The CDR3 contains 14 residues. Germline V gives CDR1 DFQATT, CDR2 SNEGSKA (reference sequence).

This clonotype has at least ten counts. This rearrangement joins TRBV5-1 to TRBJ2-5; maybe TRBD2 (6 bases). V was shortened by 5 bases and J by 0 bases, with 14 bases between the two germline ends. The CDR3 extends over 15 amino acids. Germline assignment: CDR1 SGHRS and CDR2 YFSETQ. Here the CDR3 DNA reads TGCGCCAGCAGGTTGATTCCGGGAGACCAAGAGACCCAGTACTTC. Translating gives CASRLIPGDQETQYF.

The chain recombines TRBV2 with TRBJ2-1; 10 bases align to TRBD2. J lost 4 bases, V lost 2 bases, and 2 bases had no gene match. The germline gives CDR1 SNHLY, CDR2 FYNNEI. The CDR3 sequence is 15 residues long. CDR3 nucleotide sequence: TGTGCCAGCAGTGAACAAGCGGGAGGGTACAATGAGCAGTTCTTC. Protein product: CASSEQAGGYNEQFF. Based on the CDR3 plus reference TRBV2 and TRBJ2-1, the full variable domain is EPEVTQTPSHQVTQMGQEVILRCVPISNHLYFYWYRQILGQKVEFLVSFYNNEISEKSEIFDDQFSVERPDGSNFTLKIRSTKLEDSAMYFCASSEQAGGYNEQFFGPGTRLTVL.

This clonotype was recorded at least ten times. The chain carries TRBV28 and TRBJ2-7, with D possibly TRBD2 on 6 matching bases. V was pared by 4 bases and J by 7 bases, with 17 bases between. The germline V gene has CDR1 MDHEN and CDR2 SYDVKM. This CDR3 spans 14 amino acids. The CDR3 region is CASSYAAEGGEQYF. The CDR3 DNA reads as TGTGCCAGCAGTTACGCGGCGGAGGGTGGGGAGCAGTACTTC. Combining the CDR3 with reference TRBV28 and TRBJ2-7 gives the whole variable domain DVKVTQSSRYLVKRTGEKVFLECVQDMDHENMFWYRQDPGLGLRLIYFSYDVKMKEKGDIPEGYSVSREKKERFSLILESASTNQTSMYLCASSYAAEGGEQYFGPGTRLTVT.

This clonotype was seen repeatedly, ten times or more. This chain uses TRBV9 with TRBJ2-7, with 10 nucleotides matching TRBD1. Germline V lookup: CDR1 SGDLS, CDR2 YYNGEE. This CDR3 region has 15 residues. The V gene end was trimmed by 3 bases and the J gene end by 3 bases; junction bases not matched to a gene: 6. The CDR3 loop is CASSEAGTGVYEQYF. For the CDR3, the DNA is TGTGCCAGCAGCGAGGCCGGGACAGGGGTCTACGAGCAGTACTTC.

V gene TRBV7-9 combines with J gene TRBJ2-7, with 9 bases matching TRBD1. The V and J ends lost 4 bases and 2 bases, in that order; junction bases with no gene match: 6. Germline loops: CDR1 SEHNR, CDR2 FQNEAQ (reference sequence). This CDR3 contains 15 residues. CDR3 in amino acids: CASSSPWDRAYEQYF. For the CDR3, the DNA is TGTGCCAGCAGCTCTCCGTGGGACAGGGCCTACGAGCAGTACTTC.

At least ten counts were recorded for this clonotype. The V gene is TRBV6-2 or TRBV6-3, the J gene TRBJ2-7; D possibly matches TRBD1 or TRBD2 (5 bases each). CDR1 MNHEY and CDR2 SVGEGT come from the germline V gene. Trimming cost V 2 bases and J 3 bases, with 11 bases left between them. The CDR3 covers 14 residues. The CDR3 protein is CASSYQGALYEQYF. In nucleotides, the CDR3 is TGTGCCAGCAGTTACCAGGGAGCACTCTACGAGCAGTACTTC.

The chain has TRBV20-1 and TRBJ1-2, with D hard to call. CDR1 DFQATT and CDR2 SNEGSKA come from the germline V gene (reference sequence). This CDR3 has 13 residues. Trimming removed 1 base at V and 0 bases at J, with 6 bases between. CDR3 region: CSARGEANYGYTF. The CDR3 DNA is TGCAGTGCTAGAGGAGAAGCTAACTATGGCTACACCTTC.

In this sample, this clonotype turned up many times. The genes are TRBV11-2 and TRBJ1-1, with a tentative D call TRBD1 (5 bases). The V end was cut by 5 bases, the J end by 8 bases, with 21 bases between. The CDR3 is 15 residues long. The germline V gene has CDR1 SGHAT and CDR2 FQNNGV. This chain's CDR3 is CASSPQRGGSLEAFF. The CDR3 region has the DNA TGTGCCAGCAGCCCCCAACGCGGGGGTTCGCTGGAAGCTTTCTTT.

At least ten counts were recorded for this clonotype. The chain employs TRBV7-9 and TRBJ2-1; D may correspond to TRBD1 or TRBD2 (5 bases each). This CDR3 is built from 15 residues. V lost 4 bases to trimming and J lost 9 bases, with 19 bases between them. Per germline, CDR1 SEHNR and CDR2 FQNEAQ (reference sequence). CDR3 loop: CASSSSGNRDGEQFF. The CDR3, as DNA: TGTGCCAGCAGCTCTTCCGGAAACCGGGACGGTGAGCAGTTCTTC. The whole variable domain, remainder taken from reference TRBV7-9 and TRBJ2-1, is DTGVSQNPRHKITKRGQNVTFRCDPISEHNRLYWYRQTLGQGPEFLTYFQNEAQLEKSRLLSDRFSAERPKGSFSTLEIQRTEQGDSAMYLCASSSSGNRDGEQFFGPGTRLTVL.

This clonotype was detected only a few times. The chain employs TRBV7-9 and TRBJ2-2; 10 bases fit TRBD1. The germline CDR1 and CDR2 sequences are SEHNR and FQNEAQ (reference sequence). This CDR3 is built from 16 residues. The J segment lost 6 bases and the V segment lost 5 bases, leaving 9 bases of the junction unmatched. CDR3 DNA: TGTGCCAGCAGCCACTACCGGGACAGGGGATCCGGGGAGCTGTTTTTT. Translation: CASSHYRDRGSGELFF.

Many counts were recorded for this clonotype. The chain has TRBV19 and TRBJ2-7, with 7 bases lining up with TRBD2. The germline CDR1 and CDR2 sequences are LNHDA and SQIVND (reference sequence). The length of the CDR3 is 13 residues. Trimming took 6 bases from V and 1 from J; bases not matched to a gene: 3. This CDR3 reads CASRGGRSYEQYF. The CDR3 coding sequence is TGTGCCAGTAGAGGCGGGAGATCCTACGAGCAGTACTTC.

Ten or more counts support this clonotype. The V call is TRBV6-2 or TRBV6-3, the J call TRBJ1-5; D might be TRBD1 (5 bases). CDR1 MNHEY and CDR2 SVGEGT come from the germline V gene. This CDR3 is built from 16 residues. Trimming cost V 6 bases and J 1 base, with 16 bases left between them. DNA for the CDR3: TGTGCCAGCAGCCCCAGTTGGCAGGGAAGCAATCAGCCCCAGCATTTT. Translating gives CASSPSWQGSNQPQHF.

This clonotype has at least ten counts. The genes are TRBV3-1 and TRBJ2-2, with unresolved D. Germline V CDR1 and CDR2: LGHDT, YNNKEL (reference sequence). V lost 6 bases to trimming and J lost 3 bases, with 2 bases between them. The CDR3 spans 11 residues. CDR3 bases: TGTGCCAGCAGGGACACCGGGGAGCTGTTTTTT. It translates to CASRDTGELFF.

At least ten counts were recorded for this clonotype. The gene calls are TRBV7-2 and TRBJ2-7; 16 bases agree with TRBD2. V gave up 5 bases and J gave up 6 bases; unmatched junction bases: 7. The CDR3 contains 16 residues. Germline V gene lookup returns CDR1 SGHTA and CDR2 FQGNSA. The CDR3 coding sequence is TGTGCCAGCAGCCCACCGGGACTAGCGGGAGGGCGCGAGCAGTACTTC. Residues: CASSPPGLAGGREQYF.

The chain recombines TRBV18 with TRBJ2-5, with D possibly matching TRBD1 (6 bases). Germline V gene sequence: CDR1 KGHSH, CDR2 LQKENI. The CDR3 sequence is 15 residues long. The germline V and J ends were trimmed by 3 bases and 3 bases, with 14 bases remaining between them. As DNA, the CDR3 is TGTGCCAGCTCACCCCCCCCCAGGGGAAAAGAGACCCAGTACTTC. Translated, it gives CASSPPPRGKETQYF.

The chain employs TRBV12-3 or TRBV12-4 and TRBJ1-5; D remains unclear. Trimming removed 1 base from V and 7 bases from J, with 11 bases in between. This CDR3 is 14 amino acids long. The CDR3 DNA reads TGTGCCAGCAGTTTAGAAGGGCCAAGGCAGCCCCAGCATTTT. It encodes CASSLEGPRQPQHF.

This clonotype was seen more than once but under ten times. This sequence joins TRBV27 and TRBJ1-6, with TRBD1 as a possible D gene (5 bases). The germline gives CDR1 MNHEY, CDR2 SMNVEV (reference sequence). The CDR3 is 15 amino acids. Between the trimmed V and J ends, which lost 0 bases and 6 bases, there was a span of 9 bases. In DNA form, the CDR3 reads TGTGCCAGCAGTTTATCGGGGACGGTTAATTCACCCCTCCACTTT. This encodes CASSLSGTVNSPLHF.

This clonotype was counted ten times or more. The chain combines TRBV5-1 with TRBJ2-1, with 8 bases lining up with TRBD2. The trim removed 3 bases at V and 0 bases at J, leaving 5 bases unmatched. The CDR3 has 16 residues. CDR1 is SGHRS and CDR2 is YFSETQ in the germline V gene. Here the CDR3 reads CASSSRAGASYNEQFF. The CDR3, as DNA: TGCGCCAGCAGCTCTAGAGCGGGGGCCTCCTACAATGAGCAGTTCTTC.

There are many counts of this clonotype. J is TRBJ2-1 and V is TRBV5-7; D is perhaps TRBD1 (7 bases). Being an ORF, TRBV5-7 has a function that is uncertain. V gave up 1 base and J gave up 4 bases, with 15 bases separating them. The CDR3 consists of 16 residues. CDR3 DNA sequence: TGTGCCAGCAGCTTGAGGGGGCAGGGGAGGTACAATGAGCAGTTCTTC. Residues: CASSLRGQGRYNEQFF.

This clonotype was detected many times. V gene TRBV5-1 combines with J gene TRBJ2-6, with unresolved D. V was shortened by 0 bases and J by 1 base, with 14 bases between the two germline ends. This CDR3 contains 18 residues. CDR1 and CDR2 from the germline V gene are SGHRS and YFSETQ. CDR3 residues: CASSLGGSLASGANVLTF. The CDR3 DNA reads TGCGCCAGCAGCTTGGGGGGTTCTCTGGCTTCTGGGGCCAACGTCCTGACTTTC. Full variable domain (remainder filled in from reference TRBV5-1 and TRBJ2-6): KAGVTQTPRYLIKTRGQQVTLSCSPISGHRSVSWYQQTPGQGLQFLFEYFSETQRNKGNFPGRFSGRQFSNSRSEMNVSTLELGDSALYLCASSLGGSLASGANVLTFGAGSRLTVL.

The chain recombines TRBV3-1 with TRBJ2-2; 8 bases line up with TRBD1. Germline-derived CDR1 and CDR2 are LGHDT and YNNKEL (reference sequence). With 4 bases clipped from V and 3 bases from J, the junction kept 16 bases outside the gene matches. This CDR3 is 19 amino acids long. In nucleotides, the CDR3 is TGTGCCAGCAGCCCCAGTTCTAGACAGGGGACGAGGGACACCGGGGAGCTGTTTTTT. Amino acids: CASSPSSRQGTRDTGELFF.